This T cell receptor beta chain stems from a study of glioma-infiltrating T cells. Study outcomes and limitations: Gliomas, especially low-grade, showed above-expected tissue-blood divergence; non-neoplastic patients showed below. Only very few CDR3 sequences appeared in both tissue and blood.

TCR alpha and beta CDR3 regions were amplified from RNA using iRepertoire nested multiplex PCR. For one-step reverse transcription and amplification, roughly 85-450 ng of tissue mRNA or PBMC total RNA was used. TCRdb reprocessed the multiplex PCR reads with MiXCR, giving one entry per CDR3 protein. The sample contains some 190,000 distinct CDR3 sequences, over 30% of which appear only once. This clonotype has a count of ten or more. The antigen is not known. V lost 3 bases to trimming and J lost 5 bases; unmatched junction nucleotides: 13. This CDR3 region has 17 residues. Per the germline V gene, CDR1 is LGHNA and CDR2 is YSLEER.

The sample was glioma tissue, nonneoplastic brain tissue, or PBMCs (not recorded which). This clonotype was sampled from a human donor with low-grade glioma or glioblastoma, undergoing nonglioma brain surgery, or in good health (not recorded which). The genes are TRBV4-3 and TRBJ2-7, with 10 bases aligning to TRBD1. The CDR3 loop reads CASSHKLTGTGVNEQYF. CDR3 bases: TGCGCCAGCAGCCATAAACTCACCGGGACAGGGGTCAACGAGCAGTACTTC.